Sequencing of this T cell receptor (beta chain) was carried out in a study of blood T cell repertoires in COVID-19. In the study overall: Collection of acute and convalescent COVID-19 samples took place in the United States, Italy and Spain.

Data came from immunoSEQ multiplex PCR; TCRdb stores just in-frame clones and leaves some out. The sample shows 300,000 to 350,000 clones, around 86% of them seen only once. This clone is a singleton in its sample. The sample consisted of PBMCs or T cells enriched from blood (not recorded which). The TCR sequence derives from a woman in her thirties or forties with acute COVID-19.

CDR3 sequence: CASSAGLAGAQTIDIQYF. The CDR3 nucleotides are TGTGCCAGCAGCGCGGGACTAGCGGGGGCCCAGACGATAGACATTCAGTACTTC. The chain employs TRBV9 and TRBJ2-4; TRBD2 aligns across 14 bases. The CDR3 covers 18 residues. J was trimmed by 8 bases and V by 3 bases; bases with no gene match: 13. Germline loops: CDR1 SGDLS, CDR2 YYNGEE.